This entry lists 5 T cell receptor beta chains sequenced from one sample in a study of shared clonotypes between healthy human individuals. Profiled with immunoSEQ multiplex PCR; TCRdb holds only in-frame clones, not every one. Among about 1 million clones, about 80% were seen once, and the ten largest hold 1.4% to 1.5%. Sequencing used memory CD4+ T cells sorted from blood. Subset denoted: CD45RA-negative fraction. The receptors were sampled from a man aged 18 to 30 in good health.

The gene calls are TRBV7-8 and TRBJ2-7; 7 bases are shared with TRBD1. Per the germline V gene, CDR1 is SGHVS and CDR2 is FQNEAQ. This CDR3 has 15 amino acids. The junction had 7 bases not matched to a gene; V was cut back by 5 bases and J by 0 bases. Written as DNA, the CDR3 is TGTGCCAGCAGCCCCGAGACAGGGTTCTCCTACGAGCAGTACTTC. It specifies CASSPETGFSYEQYF.

This chain's CDR3 is CASSLTGFTDTQYF. The CDR3 DNA reads as TGCGCCAGCAGCTTGACAGGATTCACAGATACGCAGTATTTT. The chain uses TRBV5-1 and TRBJ2-3, with a possible D match to TRBD1 (5 bases). The V and J ends lost 1 base and 2 bases respectively, with 8 bases between them. This CDR3 contains 14 residues. Germline V gene data show CDR1 as SGHRS and CDR2 as YFSETQ.

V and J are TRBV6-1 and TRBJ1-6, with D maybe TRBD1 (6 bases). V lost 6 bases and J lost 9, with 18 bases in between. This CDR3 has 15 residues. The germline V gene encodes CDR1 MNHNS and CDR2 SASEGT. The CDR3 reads CASRQGWPVGSPLHF. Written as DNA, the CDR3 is TGTGCCAGCAGACAGGGATGGCCTGTTGGTTCACCCCTCCACTTT.

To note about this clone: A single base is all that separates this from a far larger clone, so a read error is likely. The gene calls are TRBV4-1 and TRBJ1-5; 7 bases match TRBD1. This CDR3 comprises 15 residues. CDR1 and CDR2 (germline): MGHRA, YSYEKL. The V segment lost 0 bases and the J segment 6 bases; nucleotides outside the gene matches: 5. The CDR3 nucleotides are TGCGCCAGCAGCCAAGATCAGGGGGTTAGTCAGCCCCAGCATTTT. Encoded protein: CASSQDQGVSQPQHF.

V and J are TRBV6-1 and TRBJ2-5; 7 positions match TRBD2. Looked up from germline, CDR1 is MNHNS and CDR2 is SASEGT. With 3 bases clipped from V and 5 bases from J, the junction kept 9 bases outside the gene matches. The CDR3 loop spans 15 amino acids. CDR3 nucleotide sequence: TGTGCCAGCAGTGATTGGAGCGGGGTTGGGGAGACCCAGTACTTC. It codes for CASSDWSGVGETQYF.